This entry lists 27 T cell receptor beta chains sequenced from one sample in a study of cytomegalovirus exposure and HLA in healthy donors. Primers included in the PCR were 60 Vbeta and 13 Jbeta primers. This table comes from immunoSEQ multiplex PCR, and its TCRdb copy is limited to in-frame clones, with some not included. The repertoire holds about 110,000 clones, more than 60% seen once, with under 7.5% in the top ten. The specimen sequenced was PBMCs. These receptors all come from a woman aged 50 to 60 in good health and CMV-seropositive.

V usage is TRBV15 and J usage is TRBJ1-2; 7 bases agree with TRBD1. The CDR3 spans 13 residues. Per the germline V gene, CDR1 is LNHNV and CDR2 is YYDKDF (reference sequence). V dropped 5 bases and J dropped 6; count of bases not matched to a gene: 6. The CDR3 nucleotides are TGTGCCACCAGCTCCCAACAGGGGAATGGCTACACCTTC. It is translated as CATSSQQGNGYTF.

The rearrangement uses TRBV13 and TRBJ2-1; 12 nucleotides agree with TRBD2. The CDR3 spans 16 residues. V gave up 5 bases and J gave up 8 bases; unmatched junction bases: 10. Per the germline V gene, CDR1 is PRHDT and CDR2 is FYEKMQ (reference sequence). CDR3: CASSPLAGGLLDEQFF. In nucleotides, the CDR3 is TGTGCCAGCAGCCCGCTAGCGGGGGGGCTTCTGGATGAGCAGTTCTTC.

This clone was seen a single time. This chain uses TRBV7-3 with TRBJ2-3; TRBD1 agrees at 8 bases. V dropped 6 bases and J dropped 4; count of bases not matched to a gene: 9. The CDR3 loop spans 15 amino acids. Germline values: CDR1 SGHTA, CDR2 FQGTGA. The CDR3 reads CASSSTGGNADTQYF. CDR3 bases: TGTGCCAGCAGTTCTACAGGGGGGAACGCAGATACGCAGTATTTT.

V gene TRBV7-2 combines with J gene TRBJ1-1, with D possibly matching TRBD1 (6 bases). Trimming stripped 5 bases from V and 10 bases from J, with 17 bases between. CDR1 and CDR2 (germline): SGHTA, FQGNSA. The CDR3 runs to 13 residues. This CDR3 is CASSPTDSRAAFF. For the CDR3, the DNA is TGTGCCAGCAGCCCCACGGACAGCCGAGCAGCTTTCTTT.

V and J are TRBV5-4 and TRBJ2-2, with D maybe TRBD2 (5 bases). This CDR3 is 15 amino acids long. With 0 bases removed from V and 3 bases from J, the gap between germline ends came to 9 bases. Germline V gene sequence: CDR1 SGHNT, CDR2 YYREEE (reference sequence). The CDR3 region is CASSLAGLDTGELFF. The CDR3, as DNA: TGTGCCAGCAGCTTGGCCGGACTCGACACCGGGGAGCTGTTTTTT.

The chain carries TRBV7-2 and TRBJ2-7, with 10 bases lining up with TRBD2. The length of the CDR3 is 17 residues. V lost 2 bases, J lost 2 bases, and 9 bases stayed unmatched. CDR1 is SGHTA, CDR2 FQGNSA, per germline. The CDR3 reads CASSLNPSGGPPYEQYF. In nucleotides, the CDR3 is TGTGCCAGCAGCTTAAACCCTAGCGGGGGTCCTCCCTACGAGCAGTACTTC.

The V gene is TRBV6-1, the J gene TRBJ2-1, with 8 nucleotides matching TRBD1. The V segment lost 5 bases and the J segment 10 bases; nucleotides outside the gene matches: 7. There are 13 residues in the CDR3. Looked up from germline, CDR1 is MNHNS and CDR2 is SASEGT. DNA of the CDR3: TGTGCCAGCAGTATTACAGGGGGATTGGAGCAGTTCTTC. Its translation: CASSITGGLEQFF.

The CDR3 sequence: CASSLLRGEVTEAFF. CDR3 in DNA: TGTGCCAGCAGCTTACTCAGGGGAGAGGTTACTGAAGCTTTCTTT. The chain is built from TRBV7-9 and TRBJ1-1; maybe TRBD1 (6 bases). The CDR3 consists of 15 residues. Looked up from germline, CDR1 is SEHNR and CDR2 is FQNEAQ (reference sequence). The ends were cut back, 2 bases at V and 5 bases at J, with 15 bases in the middle.

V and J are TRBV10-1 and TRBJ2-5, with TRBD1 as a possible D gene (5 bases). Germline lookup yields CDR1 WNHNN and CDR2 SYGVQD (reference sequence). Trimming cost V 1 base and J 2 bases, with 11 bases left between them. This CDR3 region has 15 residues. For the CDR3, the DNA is TGCGCCAGCAGTGAGTACAGGAAAGTTCAAGAGACCCAGTACTTC. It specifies CASSEYRKVQETQYF.

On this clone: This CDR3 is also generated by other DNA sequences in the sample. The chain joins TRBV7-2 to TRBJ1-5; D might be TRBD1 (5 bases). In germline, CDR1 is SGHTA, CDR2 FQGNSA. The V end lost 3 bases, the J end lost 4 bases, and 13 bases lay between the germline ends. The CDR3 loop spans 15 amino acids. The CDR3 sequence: CASSLAGGGNQPQHF. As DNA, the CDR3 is TGTGCCAGCAGCTTGGCGGGGGGAGGGAATCAGCCCCAGCATTTT.

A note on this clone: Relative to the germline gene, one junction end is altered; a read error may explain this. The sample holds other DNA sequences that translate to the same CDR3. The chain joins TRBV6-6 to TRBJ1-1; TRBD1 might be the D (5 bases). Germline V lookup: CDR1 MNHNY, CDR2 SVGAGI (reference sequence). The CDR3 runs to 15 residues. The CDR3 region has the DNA TGTGCCAGCAGTTTGACAGCCATGATGAACACTGAGGCTTTCTTT. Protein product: CASSLTAMMNTEAFF.

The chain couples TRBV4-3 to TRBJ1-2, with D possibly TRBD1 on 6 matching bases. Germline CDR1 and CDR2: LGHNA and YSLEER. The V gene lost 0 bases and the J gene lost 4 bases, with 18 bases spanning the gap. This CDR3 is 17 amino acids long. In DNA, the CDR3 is TGCGCCAGCAGCCAAGATAGGACGGGGGGGGCGGTCTATGGCTACACCTTC. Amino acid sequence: CASSQDRTGGAVYGYTF.

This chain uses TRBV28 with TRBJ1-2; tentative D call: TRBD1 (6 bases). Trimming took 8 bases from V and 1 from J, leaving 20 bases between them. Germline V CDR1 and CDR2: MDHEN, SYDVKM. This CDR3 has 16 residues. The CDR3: CASGGPGQGFNYGYTF. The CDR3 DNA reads TGTGCCAGCGGGGGCCCAGGGCAGGGGTTTAACTATGGCTACACCTTC.

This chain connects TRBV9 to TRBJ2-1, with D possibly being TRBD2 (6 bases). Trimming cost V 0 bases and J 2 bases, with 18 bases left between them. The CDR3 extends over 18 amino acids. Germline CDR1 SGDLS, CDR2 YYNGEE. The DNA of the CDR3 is TGTGCCAGCAGCGTAGAGGGAGGCGGCTCCGCCGCCTACAATGAGCAGTTCTTC. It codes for CASSVEGGGSAAYNEQFF.

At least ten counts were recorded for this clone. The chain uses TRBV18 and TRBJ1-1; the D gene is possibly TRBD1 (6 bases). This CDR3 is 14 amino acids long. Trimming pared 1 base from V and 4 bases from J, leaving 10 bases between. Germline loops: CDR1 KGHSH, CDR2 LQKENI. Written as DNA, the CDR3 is TGTGCCAGCTCACCACTGGGGGCAGGCACTGAAGCTTTCTTT. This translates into CASSPLGAGTEAFF.

Here the CDR3 reads CASSVGGAGANEQFF. The CDR3 DNA sequence: TGTGCCAGCAGCGTGGGGGGGGCAGGTGCCAATGAGCAGTTCTTC. The gene calls are TRBV9 and TRBJ2-1, with D maybe TRBD2 (7 bases). The V and J ends lost 2 bases and 6 bases respectively, with 15 bases between them. The length of the CDR3 is 15 residues. The V gene's germline CDR1 is SGDLS and CDR2 YYNGEE.

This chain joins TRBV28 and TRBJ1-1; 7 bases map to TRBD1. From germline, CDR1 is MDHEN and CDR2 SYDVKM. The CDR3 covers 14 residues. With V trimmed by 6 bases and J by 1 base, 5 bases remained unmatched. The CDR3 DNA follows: TGTGCCAGCAGCCGGACAGGTCGGAACACTGAAGCTTTCTTT. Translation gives CASSRTGRNTEAFF.

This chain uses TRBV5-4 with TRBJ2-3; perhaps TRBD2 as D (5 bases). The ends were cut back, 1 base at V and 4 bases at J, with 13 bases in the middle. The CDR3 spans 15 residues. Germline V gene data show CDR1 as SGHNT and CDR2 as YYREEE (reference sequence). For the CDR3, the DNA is TGTGCCAGCAGCTTGCAACTAGATCGACCAGATACGCAGTATTTT. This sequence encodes CASSLQLDRPDTQYF.

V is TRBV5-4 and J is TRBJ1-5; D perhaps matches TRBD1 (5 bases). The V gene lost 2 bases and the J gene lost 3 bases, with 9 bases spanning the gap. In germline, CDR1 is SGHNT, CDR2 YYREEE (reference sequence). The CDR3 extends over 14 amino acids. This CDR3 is CASSFGGLNQPQHF. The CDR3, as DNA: TGTGCCAGCAGCTTCGGGGGACTCAATCAGCCCCAGCATTTT.

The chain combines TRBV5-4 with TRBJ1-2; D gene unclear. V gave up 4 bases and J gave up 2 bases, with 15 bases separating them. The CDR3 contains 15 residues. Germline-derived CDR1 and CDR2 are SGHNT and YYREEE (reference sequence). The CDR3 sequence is CASSPRSGLNYGYTF. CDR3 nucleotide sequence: TGTGCCAGCAGCCCAAGGAGTGGGTTGAACTATGGCTACACCTTC.

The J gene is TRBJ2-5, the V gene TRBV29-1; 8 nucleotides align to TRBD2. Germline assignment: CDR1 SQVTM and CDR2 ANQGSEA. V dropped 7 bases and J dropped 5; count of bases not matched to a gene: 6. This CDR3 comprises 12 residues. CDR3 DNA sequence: TGCAGCGCCGGACTAGCCAGCGAGACCCAGTACTTC. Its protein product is CSAGLASETQYF.

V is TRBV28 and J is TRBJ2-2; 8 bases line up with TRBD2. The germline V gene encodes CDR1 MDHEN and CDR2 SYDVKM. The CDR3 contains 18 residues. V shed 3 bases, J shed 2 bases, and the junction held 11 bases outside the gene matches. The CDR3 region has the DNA TGTGCCAGCAGTTTCGGGCGGGGGGTCGTCTTAAACACCGGGGAGCTGTTTTTT. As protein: CASSFGRGVVLNTGELFF.

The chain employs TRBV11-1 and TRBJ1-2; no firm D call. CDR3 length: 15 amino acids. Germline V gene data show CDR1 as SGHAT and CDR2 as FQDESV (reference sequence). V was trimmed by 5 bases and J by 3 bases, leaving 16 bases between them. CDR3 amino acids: CASSQDGVGDYGYTF. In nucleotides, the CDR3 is TGTGCCAGCAGCCAAGACGGGGTGGGAGACTATGGCTACACCTTC.

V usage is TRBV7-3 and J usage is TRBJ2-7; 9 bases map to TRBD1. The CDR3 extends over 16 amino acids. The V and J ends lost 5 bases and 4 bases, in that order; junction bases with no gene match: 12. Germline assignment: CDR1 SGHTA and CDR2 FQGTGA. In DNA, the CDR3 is TGTGCCAGCAGCCCTCTGGCCGGGACAGGGATGTACGAGCAGTACTTC. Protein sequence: CASSPLAGTGMYEQYF.

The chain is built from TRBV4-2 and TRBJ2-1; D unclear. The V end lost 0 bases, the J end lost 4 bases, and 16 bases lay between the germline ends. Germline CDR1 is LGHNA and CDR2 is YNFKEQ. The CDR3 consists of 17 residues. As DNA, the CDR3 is TGTGCCAGCAGCCAAGATTTATGGCAGGCTACTTACAATGAGCAGTTCTTC. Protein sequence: CASSQDLWQATYNEQFF.

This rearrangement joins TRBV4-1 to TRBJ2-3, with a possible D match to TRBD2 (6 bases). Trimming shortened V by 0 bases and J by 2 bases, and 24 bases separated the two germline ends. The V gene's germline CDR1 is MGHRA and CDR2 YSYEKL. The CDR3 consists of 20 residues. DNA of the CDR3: TGCGCCAGCAGCCAAGAACCGGGGGTTAGTGGGGTAGTACACACAGATACGCAGTATTTT. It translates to CASSQEPGVSGVVHTDTQYF.

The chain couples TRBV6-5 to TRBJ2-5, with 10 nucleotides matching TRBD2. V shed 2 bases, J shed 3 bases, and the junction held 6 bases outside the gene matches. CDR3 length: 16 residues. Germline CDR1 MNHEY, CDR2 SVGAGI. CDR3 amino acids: CASSYGTSGEKETQYF. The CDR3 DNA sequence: TGTGCCAGCAGTTACGGCACTAGCGGGGAAAAAGAGACCCAGTACTTC.